These 16 T cell receptor beta chains were sequenced from one sample in a study of blood T cell repertoires in COVID-19. Clones were read by immunoSEQ multiplex PCR, and TCRdb kept only the in-frame ones, dropping some. Among some 330,000 clones listed, around 87% were seen once. Material: PBMCs or T cells enriched from blood (not recorded which). The source of these receptors is a middle-aged man in a cohort exposed to, infected with or recovered from COVID-19 (not recorded which).

The CDR3 protein is CASSQGIAGGSSYNSPLHF. DNA of the CDR3: TGTGCCAGCAGCCAAGGGATTGCCGGGGGAAGCTCCTATAATTCACCCCTCCACTTT. The V call is TRBV3-1 (or the pseudogene TRBV3-2), the J call TRBJ1-6, with D possibly being TRBD1 (5 bases). The CDR3 is 19 residues long. V gave up 1 base and J gave up 0 bases, with 16 bases separating them. Germline V gene lookup returns CDR1 LGHDT and CDR2 YNNKEL (reference sequence).

This clone was recorded once. The J gene is TRBJ1-5, the V gene TRBV19; 8 positions agree with TRBD1. The CDR3 totals 15 residues. CDR1 and CDR2 (germline): LNHDA, SQIVND (reference sequence). With 3 bases clipped from V and 12 bases from J, the junction kept 13 bases outside the gene matches. The CDR3 region has the DNA TGTGCCAGTAGTATCCCCATGACAGGGGACTTGCTCCAGCATTTT. Amino acid sequence: CASSIPMTGDLLQHF. Using reference TRBV19 and TRBJ1-5 for the parts outside the CDR3, the full variable domain is DGGITQSPKYLFRKEGQNVTLSCEQNLNHDAMYWYRQDPGQGLRLIYYSQIVNDFQKGDIAEGYSVSREKKESFPLTVTSAQKNPTAFYLCASSIPMTGDLLQHFGDGTRLSIL.

V and J are TRBV15 and TRBJ2-5; D remains unclear. V lost 6 bases and J 4 bases, leaving 12 bases between the germline ends. The length of the CDR3 is 13 residues. Germline V gene lookup returns CDR1 LNHNV and CDR2 YYDKDF (reference sequence). The CDR3 region is CATSVEIGETQYF. The CDR3 DNA reads TGTGCCACCAGTGTGGAGATTGGAGAGACCCAGTACTTC.

The gene calls are TRBV6-1 and TRBJ1-5, with 7 positions matching TRBD1. After removal of 0 bases from V and 3 bases from J, the junction contained 5 bases not matched to a gene. The CDR3 totals 16 residues. Germline loops: CDR1 MNHNS, CDR2 SASEGT. For the CDR3, the DNA is TGTGCCAGCAGTGAAGCGCCCGGACAGGCCAATCAGCCCCAGCATTTT. It yields the protein CASSEAPGQANQPQHF.

J is TRBJ2-4 and V is TRBV6-1; TRBD1 matches 7 bases. V was clipped by 4 bases and J by 1 base; unmatched bases: 7. The CDR3 is 16 residues long. Germline values: CDR1 MNHNS, CDR2 SASEGT. This CDR3 is CASSGLGQPAKNIQYF. The CDR3 coding sequence is TGTGCCAGCAGTGGACTGGGACAGCCGGCCAAAAACATTCAGTACTTC.

In its sample, this clone was seen once. V usage is TRBV3-1 (or the pseudogene TRBV3-2) and J usage is TRBJ2-1; 9 bases align to TRBD2. V was pared by 2 bases and J by 5 bases, with 10 bases of the junction left unmatched. CDR3 length equals 17 residues. Germline values: CDR1 LGHDT, CDR2 YNNKEL (reference sequence). CDR3: CASSQKGLAAINNEQFF. The DNA of the CDR3 is TGTGCCAGCAGCCAAAAGGGACTAGCAGCAATCAACAATGAGCAGTTCTTC.

The chain links TRBV29-1 to TRBJ2-1; TRBD1 aligns across 8 bases. After removal of 6 bases from V and 5 bases from J, the junction contained 9 bases not matched to a gene. This CDR3 contains 14 residues. Germline-derived CDR1 and CDR2 are SQVTM and ANQGSEA. CDR3 loop: CSVMRTGPDNEQFF. The DNA of the CDR3 is TGCAGCGTGATGCGGACAGGGCCCGACAATGAGCAGTTCTTC.

V gene TRBV5-1 combines with J gene TRBJ2-1; D is perhaps TRBD2 (6 bases). Trimming left V 0 bases short and J 7 bases short, with 11 bases between. CDR3 size: 14 residues. From germline, CDR1 is SGHRS and CDR2 YFSETQ. CDR3 loop: CASSLEAGKNEQFF. CDR3 DNA: TGCGCCAGCAGCTTGGAGGCGGGAAAGAATGAGCAGTTCTTC.

V and J are TRBV5-4 and TRBJ2-7; D unclear. The V end was cut by 2 bases, the J end by 5 bases, with 11 bases between. Germline V gene lookup returns CDR1 SGHNT and CDR2 YYREEE (reference sequence). The length of the CDR3 is 13 residues. The CDR3 DNA sequence: TGTGCCAGCAGCTTAAGAACCACTAACGAGCAGTACTTC. It is translated as CASSLRTTNEQYF.

This chain connects TRBV2 to TRBJ2-5; 9 nucleotides align to TRBD2. The CDR3 runs 14 residues. V shed 6 bases and J 5 bases; nucleotides not matched to a gene: 7. Germline values: CDR1 SNHLY, CDR2 FYNNEI. The CDR3 coding sequence is TGTGCCAGCAGGGTAGCGGGAGAGGGGGAGACCCAGTACTTC. Amino acid sequence: CASRVAGEGETQYF.

The chain uses TRBV27 and TRBJ2-7, with 9 bases fitting TRBD2. This CDR3 contains 14 residues. CDR1 and CDR2 (germline): MNHEY, SMNVEV (reference sequence). After removal of 4 bases from V and 1 base from J, the junction contained 2 bases not matched to a gene. CDR3 bases: TGTGCCAGCAGTTCGGCGGGAGGGTCCTACGAGCAGTACTTC. This codes for CASSSAGGSYEQYF.

This chain uses TRBV30 with TRBJ1-1, with a weak D call TRBD1 (6 bases). V was cut by 7 bases and J by 4 bases, with 10 bases left in between. The CDR3 contains 11 residues. Germline values: CDR1 GTSNPN, CDR2 SVGIG (reference sequence). CDR3: CASRGFTEAFF. The CDR3 bases are TGTGCCTCCAGGGGTTTCACTGAAGCTTTCTTT.

The chain joins TRBV7-3 to TRBJ2-7, with 9 bases fitting TRBD1. CDR1 is SGHTA, CDR2 FQGTGA, per germline. The CDR3 totals 13 residues. Trimming took 5 bases from V and 5 from J; bases not matched to a gene: 4. The CDR3 DNA reads TGTGCCAGCAGCGCCCGACAGGGGGACGAGCAGTACTTC. It specifies CASSARQGDEQYF.

V gene TRBV19 combines with J gene TRBJ1-4; D is ambiguous. This CDR3 is 16 amino acids long. CDR1 LNHDA and CDR2 SQIVND come from the germline V gene (reference sequence). V dropped 0 bases and J dropped 5 bases, with 13 bases sitting between them. CDR3 sequence: CASSIDWGRRNEKLFF. In DNA, the CDR3 is TGTGCCAGTAGTATAGATTGGGGTAGGAGGAATGAAAAACTGTTTTTT.

The V and J genes are TRBV19 and TRBJ2-2; TRBD1 is a possible D gene (5 bases). The CDR3 is made up of 15 amino acids. V was shortened by 1 base and J by 4 bases, with 10 bases between the two germline ends. Per germline, CDR1 LNHDA and CDR2 SQIVND (reference sequence). The CDR3 sequence is CASSIGGRGTGELFF. The CDR3 coding sequence is TGTGCCAGTAGTATAGGAGGAAGGGGCACCGGGGAGCTGTTTTTT. The full variable domain, rest sourced from reference TRBV19 and TRBJ2-2, is DGGITQSPKYLFRKEGQNVTLSCEQNLNHDAMYWYRQDPGQGLRLIYYSQIVNDFQKGDIAEGYSVSREKKESFPLTVTSAQKNPTAFYLCASSIGGRGTGELFFGEGSRLTVL.

This chain connects TRBV7-9 to TRBJ2-7; D gene uncertain. CDR3 size: 11 residues. Per germline, CDR1 SEHNR and CDR2 FQNEAQ (reference sequence). V was shortened by 4 bases and J by 2 bases, with 3 bases between the two germline ends. CDR3: CASSSAYEQYF. DNA of the CDR3: TGTGCCAGCAGCTCAGCCTACGAGCAGTACTTC.